This T cell receptor (beta chain) is drawn from a study of beta chain features in type 1 diabetes. Note on this clone: Its specificity is not known. Compared with germline, one end of the junction differs, possibly owing to a read error.

Germline V CDR1 and CDR2: SSHAT, FNYEAQ (reference sequence). This CDR3 has 15 residues. Study conclusions and caveats: Type 1 diabetes patients had fewer VDJ junction insertions and more deletions.

Expressed TCRB transcripts were sequenced because the isolated RNA had all been reverse transcribed beforehand. Clones were sequenced by immunoSEQ multiplex PCR, and TCRdb holds only the in-frame ones, with some missing. The table has approximately 84,000 clones, under 35% seen once; the top ten hold roughly 0.45%. The sample comprised stem cell memory CD4+ T cells from blood. The chain uses TRBV7-7 and TRBJ2-1; TRBD2 agrees at 9 bases. This clonotype was sampled from a woman under 30 in good health. The CDR3 region is CASSPGTSFYNEQFF. CDR3 coding DNA: TGTGCTAGCAGCCCCGGGACTAGCTTTTACAATGAGCAGTTCTTC.